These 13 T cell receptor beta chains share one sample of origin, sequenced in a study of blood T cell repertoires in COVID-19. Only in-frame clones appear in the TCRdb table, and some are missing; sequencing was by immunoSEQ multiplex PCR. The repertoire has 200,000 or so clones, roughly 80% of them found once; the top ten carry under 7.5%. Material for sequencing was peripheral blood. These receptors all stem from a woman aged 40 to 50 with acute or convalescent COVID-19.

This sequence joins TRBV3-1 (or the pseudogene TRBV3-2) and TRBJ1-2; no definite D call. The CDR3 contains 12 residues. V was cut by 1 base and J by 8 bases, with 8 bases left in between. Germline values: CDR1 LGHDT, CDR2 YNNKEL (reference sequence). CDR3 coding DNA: TGTGCCAGCAGCCAAGGAGGTTCGGGCTACACCTTC. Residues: CASSQGGSGYTF.

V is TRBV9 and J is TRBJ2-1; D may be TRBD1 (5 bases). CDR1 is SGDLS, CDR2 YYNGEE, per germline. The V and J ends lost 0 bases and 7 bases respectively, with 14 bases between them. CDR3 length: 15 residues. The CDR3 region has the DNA TGTGCCAGCAGCGTAGGATTAGGGGATTTGAATGAGCAGTTCTTC. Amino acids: CASSVGLGDLNEQFF.

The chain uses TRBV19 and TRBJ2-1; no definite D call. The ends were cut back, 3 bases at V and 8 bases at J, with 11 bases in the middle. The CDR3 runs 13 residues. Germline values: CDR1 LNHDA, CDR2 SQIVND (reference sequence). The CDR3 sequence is CASSISGLDEQFF. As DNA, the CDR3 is TGTGCCAGTAGTATCTCGGGTCTGGATGAGCAGTTCTTC.

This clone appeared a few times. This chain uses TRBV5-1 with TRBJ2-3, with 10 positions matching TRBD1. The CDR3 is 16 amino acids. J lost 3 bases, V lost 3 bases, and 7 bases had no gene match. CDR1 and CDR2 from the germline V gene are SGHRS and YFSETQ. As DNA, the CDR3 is TGCGCCAGCAGCTCAGGACAGGGGGAGAGAACAGATACGCAGTATTTT. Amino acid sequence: CASSSGQGERTDTQYF.

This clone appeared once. CDR3 nucleotide sequence: TGTGCCAGCAGCTTAGATCGGCTAGCCGAAATCTACGAGCAGTACTTC. It specifies CASSLDRLAEIYEQYF. The genes are TRBV7-8 and TRBJ2-7; D might be TRBD2 (5 bases). From germline, CDR1 is SGHVS and CDR2 FQNEAQ. The CDR3 contains 16 residues. The ends were cut back, 1 base at V and 3 bases at J, with 16 bases in the middle. Full variable domain (remainder filled in from reference TRBV7-8 and TRBJ2-7): GAGVSQSPRYKVAKRGQDVALRCDPISGHVSLFWYQQALGQGPEFLTYFQNEAQLDKSGLPSDRFFAERPEGSVSTLKIQRTQQEDSAVYLCASSLDRLAEIYEQYFGPGTRLTVT.

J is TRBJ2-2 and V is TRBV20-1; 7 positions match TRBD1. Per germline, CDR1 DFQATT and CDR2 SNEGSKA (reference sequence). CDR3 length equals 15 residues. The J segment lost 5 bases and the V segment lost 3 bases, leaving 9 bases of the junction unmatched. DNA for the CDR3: TGCAGTGCTAGTGGGACAGCCAGGAGTACCGGGGAGCTGTTTTTT. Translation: CSASGTARSTGELFF.

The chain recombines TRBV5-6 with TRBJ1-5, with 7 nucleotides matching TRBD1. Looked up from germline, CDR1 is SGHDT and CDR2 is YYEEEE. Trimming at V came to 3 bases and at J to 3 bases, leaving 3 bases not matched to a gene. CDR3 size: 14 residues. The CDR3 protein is CASSSDRSNQPQHF. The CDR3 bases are TGTGCCAGCAGCTCGGACAGGTCCAATCAGCCCCAGCATTTT.

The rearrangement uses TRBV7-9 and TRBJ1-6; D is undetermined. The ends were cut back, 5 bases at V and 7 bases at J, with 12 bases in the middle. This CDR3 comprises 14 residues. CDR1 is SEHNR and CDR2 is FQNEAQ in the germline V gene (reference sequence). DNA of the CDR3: TGTGCCAGCAGCCGGGGAGAAGGGAATTCACCCCTCCACTTT. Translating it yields CASSRGEGNSPLHF. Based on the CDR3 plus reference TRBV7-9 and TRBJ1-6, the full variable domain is DTGVSQNPRHKITKRGQNVTFRCDPISEHNRLYWYRQTLGQGPEFLTYFQNEAQLEKSRLLSDRFSAERPKGSFSTLEIQRTEQGDSAMYLCASSRGEGNSPLHFGNGTRLTVT.

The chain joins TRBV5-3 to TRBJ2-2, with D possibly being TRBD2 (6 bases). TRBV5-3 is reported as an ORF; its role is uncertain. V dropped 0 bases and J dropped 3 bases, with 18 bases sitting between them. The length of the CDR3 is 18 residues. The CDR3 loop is CARSLANKLAEHTGELFF. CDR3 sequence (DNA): TGTGCCAGAAGCTTGGCTAACAAATTAGCGGAACACACCGGGGAGCTGTTTTTT.

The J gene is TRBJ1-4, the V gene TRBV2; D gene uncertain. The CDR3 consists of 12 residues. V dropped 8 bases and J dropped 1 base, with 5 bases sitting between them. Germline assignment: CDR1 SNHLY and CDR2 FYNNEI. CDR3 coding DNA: TGTGCCAGCCGACAAACTAATGAAAAACTGTTTTTT. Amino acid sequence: CASRQTNEKLFF.

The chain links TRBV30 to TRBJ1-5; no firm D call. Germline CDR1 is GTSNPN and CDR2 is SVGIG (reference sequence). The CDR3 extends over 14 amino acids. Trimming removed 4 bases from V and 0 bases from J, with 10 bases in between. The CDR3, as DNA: TGTGCCTGGACCCCGGCGGATAGCAATCAGCCCCAGCATTTT. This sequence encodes CAWTPADSNQPQHF.

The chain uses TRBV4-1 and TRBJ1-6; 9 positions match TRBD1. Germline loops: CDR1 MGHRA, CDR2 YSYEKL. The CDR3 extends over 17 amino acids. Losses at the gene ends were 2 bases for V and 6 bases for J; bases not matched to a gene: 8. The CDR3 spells CASSQPGQGKGNSPLHF. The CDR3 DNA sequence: TGCGCCAGCAGCCAACCGGGACAGGGTAAGGGTAATTCACCCCTCCACTTT.

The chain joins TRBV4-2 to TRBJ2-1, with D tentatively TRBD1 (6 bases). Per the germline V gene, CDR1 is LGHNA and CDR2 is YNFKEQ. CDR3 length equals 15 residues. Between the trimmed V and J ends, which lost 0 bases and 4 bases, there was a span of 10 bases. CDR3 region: CASSQEGQYYNEQFF. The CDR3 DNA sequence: TGTGCCAGCAGCCAAGAGGGACAATATTACAATGAGCAGTTCTTC.